The 11 T cell receptor beta chains given below trace back to one sample, sequenced in a study of cytomegalovirus exposure and HLA in healthy donors. Primers: 60 Vbeta forward and 13 Jbeta reverse. The method was immunoSEQ multiplex PCR; TCRdb's version includes in-frame clones alone and lacks a portion of them. The sample holds tens of thousands of clones; approximately 80% are singletons and the top ten take around 8.9%. What was sequenced was PBMCs. These receptor sequences come from a woman aged 40 to 50 in good health and CMV-seropositive.

In DNA form, the CDR3 reads TGTGCCAGCAGCCAGGCGGTGAGCTCCTACAATGAGCAGTTCTTC. Its translation: CASSQAVSSYNEQFF. The gene calls are TRBV14 and TRBJ2-1; D is ambiguous. This CDR3 has 15 amino acids. Germline assignment: CDR1 SGHDN and CDR2 FVKESK. V gave up 3 bases and J gave up 0 bases, with 9 bases separating them.

The chain joins TRBV5-1 to TRBJ1-4; D is perhaps TRBD1 (5 bases). V shed 7 bases and J shed 3 bases, with 10 bases lying between them. The CDR3 is 13 residues long. From germline, CDR1 is SGHRS and CDR2 YFSETQ. CDR3 DNA sequence: TGCGCCAGCGGTACAGGCCCTAATGAAAAACTGTTTTTT. Protein product: CASGTGPNEKLFF.

The J gene is TRBJ1-5, the V gene TRBV28, with TRBD1 matching over 10 bases. The ends lost 7 bases at V and 6 bases at J; junction bases unmatched: 15. The CDR3 is 17 amino acids. The germline V gene has CDR1 MDHEN and CDR2 SYDVKM. The CDR3 DNA sequence: TGTGCCAGCATCCTGGGGGTCGGGACAGGGGAAAGTCAGCCCCAGCATTTT. It is translated as CASILGVGTGESQPQHF.

The chain joins TRBV30 to TRBJ1-6, with 7 bases identical to TRBD1. V dropped 5 bases and J dropped 0; count of bases not matched to a gene: 4. The CDR3 has 15 amino acids. Germline values: CDR1 GTSNPN, CDR2 SVGIG (reference sequence). CDR3 region: CAWGDSSSYNSPLHF. CDR3 sequence (DNA): TGTGCCTGGGGGGACAGCAGCTCCTATAATTCACCCCTCCACTTT.

V and J are TRBV28 and TRBJ2-5, with TRBD1 matching 7 bases. Germline V lookup: CDR1 MDHEN, CDR2 SYDVKM. Unmatched junction bases numbered 7, after V lost 5 bases and J lost 4 bases. The CDR3 covers 14 residues. This CDR3 reads CASSPTGVRETQYF. CDR3 DNA: TGTGCCAGCAGTCCAACAGGGGTCCGAGAGACCCAGTACTTC. The full variable domain, rest sourced from reference TRBV28 and TRBJ2-5, is DVKVTQSSRYLVKRTGEKVFLECVQDMDHENMFWYRQDPGLGLRLIYFSYDVKMKEKGDIPEGYSVSREKKERFSLILESASTNQTSMYLCASSPTGVRETQYFGPGTRLLVL.

As DNA, the CDR3 is TGTGCCAGCAGCCCCCCGGAGGGGATGAACACTGAAGCTTTCTTT. It encodes CASSPPEGMNTEAFF. The chain couples TRBV7-9 to TRBJ1-1; D possibly corresponds to TRBD1 (5 bases). Trimming pared 5 bases from V and 0 bases from J, leaving 13 bases between. Germline V CDR1 and CDR2: SEHNR, FQNEAQ (reference sequence). This CDR3 spans 15 amino acids.

This chain links TRBV18 with TRBJ2-7, with a tentative D call TRBD1 (6 bases). This CDR3 comprises 13 residues. Trimming took 1 base from V and 7 from J, leaving 11 bases between them. Germline CDR1 reads KGHSH; CDR2 reads LQKENI. The CDR3 reads CASSPLQGWEQYF. The CDR3 region has the DNA TGTGCCAGCTCACCACTACAGGGTTGGGAGCAGTACTTC.

V is TRBV30 and J is TRBJ2-2; no definite D call. Germline V CDR1 and CDR2: GTSNPN, SVGIG (reference sequence). The CDR3 covers 15 residues. V was clipped by 2 bases and J by 1 base, with 11 bases between them. The CDR3 sequence: CAWSLKRLNTGELFF. The CDR3 DNA reads as TGTGCCTGGAGTCTCAAGAGGCTGAACACCGGGGAGCTGTTTTTT.

The chain joins TRBV9 to TRBJ2-2; TRBD1 matches at 9 bases. CDR3 length: 15 amino acids. The ends lost 4 bases at V and 4 bases at J; junction bases unmatched: 5. Germline V gene sequence: CDR1 SGDLS, CDR2 YYNGEE. The CDR3: CASSTRTGATGELFF. The CDR3 coding sequence is TGTGCCAGCAGCACCCGGACAGGGGCCACCGGGGAGCTGTTTTTT.

The chain has TRBV5-1 and TRBJ2-7; possible D gene TRBD2, 6 bases. The CDR3 runs to 13 residues. V was cut by 3 bases and J by 2 bases, with 9 bases left in between. Germline V gene sequence: CDR1 SGHRS, CDR2 YFSETQ. The CDR3, as DNA: TGCGCCAGCAGCTGGGACTCAACCTACGAGCAGTACTTC. The encoded protein is CASSWDSTYEQYF.

This rearrangement joins TRBV2 to TRBJ1-5, with D perhaps TRBD1 (5 bases). CDR1 and CDR2 from the germline V gene are SNHLY and FYNNEI. This CDR3 spans 14 amino acids. V gave up 6 bases and J gave up 1 base, with 10 bases separating them. CDR3 residues: CASRVRQSNQPQHF. CDR3 DNA sequence: TGTGCCAGCAGAGTCAGACAGAGCAATCAGCCCCAGCATTTT.